This T cell receptor beta chain derives from a study of blood T cell repertoires in COVID-19. Study-level information: From the United States, Italy and Spain came samples of acute and convalescent COVID-19. The analysed material was cDNA or gDNA that came from T cells, B-cell-depleted T cells, or PBMCs.

The length of the CDR3 is 14 residues. Between the trimmed V and J ends, which lost 6 bases and 6 bases, there was a span of 13 bases. Germline CDR1 and CDR2: SGHKS and YYEKEE (reference sequence). Methods used by the authors: Amplification from reference gene primers served as the basis for estimated nucleated cell counts. TCRdb's copy holds only in-frame clones and misses some; the assay was immunoSEQ multiplex PCR. That table gives V, J and clone size, and the DNA gave D and trimming. Of some 220,000 clones in the sample, around 84% are singletons; the top ten hold 5% to 6.5%. This chain joins TRBV5-5 and TRBJ1-6, with D maybe TRBD1 (6 bases). The sequencing input was peripheral blood. The receptor was isolated from a woman aged 60 to 75 who had recovered from COVID-19. The CDR3 nucleotides are TGTGCCAGCACCCCGACAGGTTTTAATTCACCCCTCCACTTT. Translated, it gives CASTPTGFNSPLHF.